This T cell receptor (beta chain) was recovered during a study of early T cells in non-severe SARS-CoV-2 infection. This clonotype appeared many times. The CDR3 loop spans 14 amino acids. The V segment lost 3 bases and the J segment 1 base; nucleotides outside the gene matches: 5. Germline lookup yields CDR1 DFQATT and CDR2 SNEGSKA (reference sequence). One entry per CDR3 protein, called by TCRdb with MiXCR from the 5' RACE reads. The sample carries about 50,000 distinct CDR3 sequences, less than 10% recorded once. The V gene is TRBV20-1, the J gene TRBJ2-5, with 7 bases fitting TRBD2. This specimen consisted of whole blood, obtained at baseline. This clonotype was obtained from an adult who was a healthcare worker with PCR-confirmed SARS-CoV-2 infection or an uninfected control (not recorded which). The CDR3 region has the DNA TGCAGTGCTAGGGGGGGGTCAGTCCAAGAGACCCAGTACTTC. This translates into CSARGGSVQETQYF.